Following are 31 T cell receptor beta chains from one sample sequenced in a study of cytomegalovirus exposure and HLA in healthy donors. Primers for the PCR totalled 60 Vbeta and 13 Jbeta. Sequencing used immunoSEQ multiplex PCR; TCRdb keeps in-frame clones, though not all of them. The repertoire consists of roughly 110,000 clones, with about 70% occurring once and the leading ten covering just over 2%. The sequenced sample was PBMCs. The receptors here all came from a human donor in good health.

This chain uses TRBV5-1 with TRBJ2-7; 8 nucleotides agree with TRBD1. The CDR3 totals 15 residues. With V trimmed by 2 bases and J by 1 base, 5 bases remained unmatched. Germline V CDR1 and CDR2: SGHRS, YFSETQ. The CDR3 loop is CASSFDRTGSYEQYF. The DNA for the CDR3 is TGCGCCAGCAGCTTCGATCGGACAGGGTCCTACGAGCAGTACTTC.

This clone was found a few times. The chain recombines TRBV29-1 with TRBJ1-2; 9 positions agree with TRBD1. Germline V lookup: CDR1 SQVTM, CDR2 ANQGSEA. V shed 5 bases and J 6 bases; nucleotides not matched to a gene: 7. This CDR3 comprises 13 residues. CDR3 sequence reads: CSVSGTGLDGYTF. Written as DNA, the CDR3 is TGCAGCGTTTCCGGGACAGGGTTGGATGGCTACACCTTC.

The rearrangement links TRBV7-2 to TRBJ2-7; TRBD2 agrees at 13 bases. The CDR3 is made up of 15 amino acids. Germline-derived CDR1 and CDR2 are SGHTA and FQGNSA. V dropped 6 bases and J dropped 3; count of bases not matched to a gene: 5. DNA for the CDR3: TGTGCCAGCAGACCGGGACTAGCGGGGAACTACGAGCAGTACTTC. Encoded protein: CASRPGLAGNYEQYF.

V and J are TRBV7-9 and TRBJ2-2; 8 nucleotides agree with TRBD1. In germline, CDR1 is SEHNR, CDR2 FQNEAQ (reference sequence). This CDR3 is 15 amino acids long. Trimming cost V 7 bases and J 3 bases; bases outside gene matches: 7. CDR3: CASNQGARDTGELFF. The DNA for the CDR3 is TGTGCCAGCAACCAGGGGGCGCGGGACACCGGGGAGCTGTTTTTT. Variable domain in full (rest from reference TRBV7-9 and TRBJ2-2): DTGVSQNPRHKITKRGQNVTFRCDPISEHNRLYWYRQTLGQGPEFLTYFQNEAQLEKSRLLSDRFSAERPKGSFSTLEIQRTEQGDSAMYLCASNQGARDTGELFFGEGSRLTVL.

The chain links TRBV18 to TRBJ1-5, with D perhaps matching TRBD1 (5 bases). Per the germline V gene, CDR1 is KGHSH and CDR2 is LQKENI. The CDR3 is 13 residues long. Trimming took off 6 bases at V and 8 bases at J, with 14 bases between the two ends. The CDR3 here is CASSREGLKPQHF. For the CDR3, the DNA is TGTGCCAGCTCCCGGGAGGGACTCAAGCCCCAGCATTTT.

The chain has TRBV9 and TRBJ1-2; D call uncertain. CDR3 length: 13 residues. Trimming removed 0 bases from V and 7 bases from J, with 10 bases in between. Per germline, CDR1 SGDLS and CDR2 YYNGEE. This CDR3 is CASSVGRGSGYTF. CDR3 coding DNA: TGTGCCAGCAGCGTAGGAAGAGGGTCTGGCTACACCTTC.

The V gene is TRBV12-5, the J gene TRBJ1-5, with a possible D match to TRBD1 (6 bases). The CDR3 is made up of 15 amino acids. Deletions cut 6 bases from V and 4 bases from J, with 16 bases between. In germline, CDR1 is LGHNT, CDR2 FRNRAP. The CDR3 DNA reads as TGTGCTAGTGGAGCCGGGGACACCCCGAATCAGCCCCAGCATTTT. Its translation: CASGAGDTPNQPQHF.

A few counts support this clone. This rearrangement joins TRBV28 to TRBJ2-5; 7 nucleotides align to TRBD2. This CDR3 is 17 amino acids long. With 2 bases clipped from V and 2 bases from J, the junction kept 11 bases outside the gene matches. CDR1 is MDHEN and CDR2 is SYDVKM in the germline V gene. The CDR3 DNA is TGTGCCAGCAGTTTAGGAGCCCAGCGGGGAACTCAAGAGACCCAGTACTTC. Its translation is CASSLGAQRGTQETQYF.

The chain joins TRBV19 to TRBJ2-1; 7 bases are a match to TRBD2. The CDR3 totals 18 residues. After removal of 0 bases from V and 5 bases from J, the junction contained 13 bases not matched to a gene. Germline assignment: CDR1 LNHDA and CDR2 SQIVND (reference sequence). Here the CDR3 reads CASSIDNRRVGRHNEQFF. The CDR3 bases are TGTGCCAGTAGTATAGACAATCGTCGGGTCGGGAGGCACAATGAGCAGTTCTTC.

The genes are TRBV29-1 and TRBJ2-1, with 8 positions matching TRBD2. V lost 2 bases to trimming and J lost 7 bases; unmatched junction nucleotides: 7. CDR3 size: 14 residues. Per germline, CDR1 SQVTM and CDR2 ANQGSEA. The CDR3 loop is CSVELGLDGNEQFF. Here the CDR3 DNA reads TGCAGCGTTGAATTGGGACTAGATGGGAATGAGCAGTTCTTC.

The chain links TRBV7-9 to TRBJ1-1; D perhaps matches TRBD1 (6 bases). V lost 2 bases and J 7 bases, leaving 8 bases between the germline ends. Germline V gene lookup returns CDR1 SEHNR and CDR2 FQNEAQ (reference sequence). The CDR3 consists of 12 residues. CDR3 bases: TGTGCCAGCAGCTTATACAGGGTTGAAGCTTTCTTT. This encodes CASSLYRVEAFF.

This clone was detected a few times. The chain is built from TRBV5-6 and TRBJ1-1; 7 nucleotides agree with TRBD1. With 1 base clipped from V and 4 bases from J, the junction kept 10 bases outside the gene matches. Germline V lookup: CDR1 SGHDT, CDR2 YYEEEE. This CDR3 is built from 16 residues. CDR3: CASSLYRGGASTEAFF. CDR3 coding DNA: TGTGCCAGCAGCTTGTACAGGGGTGGGGCGAGCACTGAAGCTTTCTTT.

CDR3 sequence reads: CASSHPTGGVNESNQPQHF. The DNA for the CDR3 is TGCGCCAGCAGCCACCCAACAGGGGGCGTGAATGAGAGCAATCAGCCCCAGCATTTT. V and J are TRBV5-1 and TRBJ1-5; 9 nucleotides agree with TRBD1. In germline, CDR1 is SGHRS, CDR2 YFSETQ. V was pared by 4 bases and J by 1 base, with 15 bases of the junction left unmatched. The CDR3 is 19 residues long.

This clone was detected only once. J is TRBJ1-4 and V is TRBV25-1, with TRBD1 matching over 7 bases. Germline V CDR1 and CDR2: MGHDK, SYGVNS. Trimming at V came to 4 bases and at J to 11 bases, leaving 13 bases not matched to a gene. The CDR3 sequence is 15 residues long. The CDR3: CASSGPTGVRYKLFF. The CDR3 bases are TGTGCCAGCAGTGGCCCAACAGGGGTACGGTATAAACTGTTTTTT.

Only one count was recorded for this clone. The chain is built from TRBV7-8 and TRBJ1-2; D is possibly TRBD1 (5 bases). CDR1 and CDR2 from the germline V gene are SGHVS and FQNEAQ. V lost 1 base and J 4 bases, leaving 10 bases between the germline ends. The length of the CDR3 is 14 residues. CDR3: CASSLGGVSYGYTF. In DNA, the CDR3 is TGTGCCAGCAGCTTAGGGGGGGTCTCCTATGGCTACACCTTC.

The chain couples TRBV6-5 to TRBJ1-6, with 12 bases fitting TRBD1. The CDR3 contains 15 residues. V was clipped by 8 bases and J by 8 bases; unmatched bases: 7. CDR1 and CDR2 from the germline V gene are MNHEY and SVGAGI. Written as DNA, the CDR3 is TGTGCCAGCGCCGGGACAGGGGGCTTGGATTCACCCCTCCACTTT. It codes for CASAGTGGLDSPLHF.

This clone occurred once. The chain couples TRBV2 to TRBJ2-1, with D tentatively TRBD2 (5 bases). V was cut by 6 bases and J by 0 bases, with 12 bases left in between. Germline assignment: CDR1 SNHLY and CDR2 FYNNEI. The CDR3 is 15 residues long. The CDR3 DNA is TGTGCCAGCAGGCGACGGGATAGCTCCTACAATGAGCAGTTCTTC. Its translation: CASRRRDSSYNEQFF. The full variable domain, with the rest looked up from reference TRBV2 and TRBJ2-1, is EPEVTQTPSHQVTQMGQEVILRCVPISNHLYFYWYRQILGQKVEFLVSFYNNEISEKSEIFDDQFSVERPDGSNFTLKIRSTKLEDSAMYFCASRRRDSSYNEQFFGPGTRLTVL.

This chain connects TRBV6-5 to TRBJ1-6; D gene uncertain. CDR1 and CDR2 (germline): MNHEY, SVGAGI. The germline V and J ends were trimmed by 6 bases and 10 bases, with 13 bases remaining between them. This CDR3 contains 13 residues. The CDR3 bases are TGTGCCAGCAGACCCCCAACGGGATCACCCCTCCACTTT. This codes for CASRPPTGSPLHF.

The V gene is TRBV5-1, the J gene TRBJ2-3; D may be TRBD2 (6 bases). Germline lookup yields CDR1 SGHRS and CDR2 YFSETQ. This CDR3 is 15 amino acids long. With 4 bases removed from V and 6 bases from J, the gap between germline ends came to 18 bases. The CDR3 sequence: CASSGVNAGKDTQYF. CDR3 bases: TGCGCCAGCAGCGGAGTGAACGCGGGAAAGGATACGCAGTATTTT.

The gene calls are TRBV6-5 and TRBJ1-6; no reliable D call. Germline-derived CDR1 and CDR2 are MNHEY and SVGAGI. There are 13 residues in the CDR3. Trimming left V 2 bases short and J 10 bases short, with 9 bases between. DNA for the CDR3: TGTGCCAGCAGTTACGAACTCCTCTCACCCCTCCACTTT. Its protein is CASSYELLSPLHF.

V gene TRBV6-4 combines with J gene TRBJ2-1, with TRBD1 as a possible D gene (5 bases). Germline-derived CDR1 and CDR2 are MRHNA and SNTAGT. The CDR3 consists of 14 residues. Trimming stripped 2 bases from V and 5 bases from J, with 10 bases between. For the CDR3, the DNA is TGTGCCAGCAGTGACGGGGCGGAACACAATGAGCAGTTCTTC. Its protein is CASSDGAEHNEQFF.

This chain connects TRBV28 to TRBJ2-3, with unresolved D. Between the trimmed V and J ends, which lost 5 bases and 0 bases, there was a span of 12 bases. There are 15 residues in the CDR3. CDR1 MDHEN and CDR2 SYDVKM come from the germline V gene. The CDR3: CASSPLARSTDTQYF. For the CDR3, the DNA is TGTGCCAGCAGTCCGTTGGCTAGAAGCACAGATACGCAGTATTTT.

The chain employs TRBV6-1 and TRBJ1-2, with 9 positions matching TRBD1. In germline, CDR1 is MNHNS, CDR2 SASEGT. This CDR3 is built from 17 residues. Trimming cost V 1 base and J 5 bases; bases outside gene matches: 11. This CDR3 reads CASSEGKITGGLYGYTF. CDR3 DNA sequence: TGTGCCAGCAGTGAAGGGAAAATAACAGGGGGCTTATATGGCTACACCTTC.

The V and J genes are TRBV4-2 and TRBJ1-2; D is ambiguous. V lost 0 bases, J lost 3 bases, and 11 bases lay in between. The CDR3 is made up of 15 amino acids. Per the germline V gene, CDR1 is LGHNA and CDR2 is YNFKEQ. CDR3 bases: TGTGCCAGCAGCCAAGATCGGCGGACTCACTATGGCTACACCTTC. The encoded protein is CASSQDRRTHYGYTF.

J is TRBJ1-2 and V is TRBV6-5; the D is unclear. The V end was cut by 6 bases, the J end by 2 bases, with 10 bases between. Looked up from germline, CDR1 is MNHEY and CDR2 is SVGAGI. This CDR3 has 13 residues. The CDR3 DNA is TGTGCCAGCAGACAAGCGGGAAACTATGGCTACACCTTC. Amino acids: CASRQAGNYGYTF.

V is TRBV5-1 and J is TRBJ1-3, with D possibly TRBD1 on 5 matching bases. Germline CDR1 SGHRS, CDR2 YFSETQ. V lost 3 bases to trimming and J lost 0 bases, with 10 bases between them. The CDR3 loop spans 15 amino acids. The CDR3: CASSSGGSSGNTIYF. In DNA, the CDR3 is TGCGCCAGCAGCTCGGGGGGTTCCTCTGGAAACACCATATATTTT.

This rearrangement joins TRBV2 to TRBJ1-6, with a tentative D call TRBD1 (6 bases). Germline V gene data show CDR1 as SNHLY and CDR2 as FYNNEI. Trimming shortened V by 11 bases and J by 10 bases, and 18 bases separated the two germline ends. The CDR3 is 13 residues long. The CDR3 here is CAGHRDVGSPLHF. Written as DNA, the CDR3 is TGTGCCGGACACAGGGATGTAGGGTCACCCCTCCACTTT.

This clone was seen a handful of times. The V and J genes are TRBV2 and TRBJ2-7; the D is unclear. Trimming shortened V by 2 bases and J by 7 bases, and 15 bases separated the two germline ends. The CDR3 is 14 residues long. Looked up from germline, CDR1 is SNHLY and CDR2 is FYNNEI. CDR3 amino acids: CASSESRWVGEQYF. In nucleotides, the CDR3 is TGTGCCAGCAGTGAAAGCAGGTGGGTCGGAGAGCAGTACTTC.

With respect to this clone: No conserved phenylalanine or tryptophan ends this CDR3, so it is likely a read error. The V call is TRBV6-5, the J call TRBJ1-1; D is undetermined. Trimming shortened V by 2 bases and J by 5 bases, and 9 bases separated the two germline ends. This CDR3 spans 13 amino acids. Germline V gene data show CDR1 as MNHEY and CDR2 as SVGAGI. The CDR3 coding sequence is TGTGCCAGCAGTTACACAGCAGGAACTGAAGCTTTCTCT. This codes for CASSYTAGTEAFS.

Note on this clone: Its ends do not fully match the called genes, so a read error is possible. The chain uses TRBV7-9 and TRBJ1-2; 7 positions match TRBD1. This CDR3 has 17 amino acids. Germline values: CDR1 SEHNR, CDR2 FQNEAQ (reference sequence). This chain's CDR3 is CSSSFGQAAGANYGYTF. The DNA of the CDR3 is TGTTCCAGCAGCTTTGGACAGGCAGCTGGAGCTAACTATGGCTACACCTTC.

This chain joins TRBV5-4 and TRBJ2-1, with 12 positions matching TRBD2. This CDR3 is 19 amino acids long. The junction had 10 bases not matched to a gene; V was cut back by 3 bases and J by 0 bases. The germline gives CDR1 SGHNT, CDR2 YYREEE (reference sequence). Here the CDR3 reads CASSSLAGGFQISYNEQFF. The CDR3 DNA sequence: TGTGCCAGCAGCTCACTAGCGGGAGGTTTCCAAATCTCCTACAATGAGCAGTTCTTC. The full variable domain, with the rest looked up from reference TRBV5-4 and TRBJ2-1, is ETGVTQSPTHLIKTRGQQVTLRCSSQSGHNTVSWYQQALGQGPQFIFQYYREEENGRGNFPPRFSGLQFPNYSSELNVNALELDDSALYLCASSSLAGGFQISYNEQFFGPGTRLTVL.